This passage covers 6 T cell receptor beta chains from one sample sequenced in a study of cytomegalovirus exposure and HLA in healthy donors. Primers: 60 Vbeta forward and 13 Jbeta reverse. TCRdb's copy holds only in-frame clones and misses some; the assay was immunoSEQ multiplex PCR. The sample lists roughly 120,000 clones, approximately 80% occurring once. Sequenced sample: PBMCs. Receptors were obtained from a middle-aged man in good health and CMV-seronegative.

The rearrangement links TRBV28 to TRBJ1-1; 8 bases map to TRBD1. The junction had 4 bases not matched to a gene; V was cut back by 5 bases and J by 2 bases. Germline CDR1 MDHEN, CDR2 SYDVKM. CDR3 size: 14 residues. CDR3 DNA sequence: TGTGCCAGCAGTCCACAGGGGGGAAACACTGAAGCTTTCTTT. It codes for CASSPQGGNTEAFF.

On this clone: Other DNA sequences in the sample encode the same CDR3. The chain employs TRBV7-8 and TRBJ1-5; no clear D. The CDR3 length is 15 residues. In germline, CDR1 is SGHVS, CDR2 FQNEAQ. Trimming shortened V by 0 bases and J by 3 bases, and 9 bases separated the two germline ends. CDR3 bases: TGTGCCAGCAGCTTAGCGCGGCAGCCCAATCAGCCCCAGCATTTT. Its translation is CASSLARQPNQPQHF.

The CDR3 sequence is CASSQQGALGEKLFF. In nucleotides, the CDR3 is TGTGCCAGCAGTCAACAGGGGGCCCTGGGTGAAAAACTGTTTTTT. The chain is built from TRBV6-6 and TRBJ1-4, with TRBD1 matching over 9 bases. J lost 7 bases, V lost 5 bases, and 8 bases had no gene match. CDR3 length: 15 residues. CDR1 MNHNY and CDR2 SVGAGI come from the germline V gene (reference sequence).

The rearrangement links TRBV27 to TRBJ2-7; the D gene is possibly TRBD1 (5 bases). Trimming removed 8 bases at V and 0 bases at J, with 14 bases between. The germline gives CDR1 MNHEY, CDR2 SMNVEV (reference sequence). The CDR3 sequence is 14 residues long. The CDR3 nucleotides are TGTGCCAGCGCCCCCAGGGCGAGCTCCTACGAGCAGTACTTC. This encodes CASAPRASSYEQYF.

This chain joins TRBV19 and TRBJ2-3; TRBD2 might be the D (6 bases). CDR3 size: 14 residues. Germline CDR1 reads LNHDA; CDR2 reads SQIVND (reference sequence). V was clipped by 5 bases and J by 6 bases, with 15 bases between them. The CDR3 bases are TGTGCCAGTAGTTACGGGCAGGGAGGCGATACGCAGTATTTT. It translates to CASSYGQGGDTQYF.

The chain has TRBV7-2 and TRBJ2-7, with 8 positions matching TRBD1. Germline V lookup: CDR1 SGHTA, CDR2 FQGNSA. With V trimmed by 3 bases and J by 3 bases, 10 bases remained unmatched. This CDR3 is built from 16 residues. CDR3 region: CASSFSTGGSGYEQYF. The CDR3 nucleotides read TGTGCCAGCAGCTTCTCAACAGGGGGAAGCGGCTACGAGCAGTACTTC.